A single sample is the source of the 14 T cell receptor beta chains below, sequenced in a study of CD8 T cells in Susac syndrome. Random-hexamer reverse transcription was applied to about 0.45 to 1 ug RNA. Using its own MiXCR run on the immunoSEQ multiplex PCR reads, TCRdb lists one record per CDR3 protein. The sample shows under 200,000 distinct CDR3 sequences, 90% to 95% of them seen only once. Sequenced input: CD4+ T cells from PBMCs. Every receptor here comes from a human donor with Susac syndrome.

The V gene is TRBV20-1, the J gene TRBJ2-5; maybe TRBD1 (6 bases). Per germline, CDR1 DFQATT and CDR2 SNEGSKA (reference sequence). The germline V and J ends were trimmed by 2 bases and 5 bases, with 9 bases remaining between them. The CDR3 has 12 residues. CDR3 protein: CSARWGLETQYF. The DNA of the CDR3 is TGCAGTGCTAGATGGGGGCTGGAGACCCAGTACTTC.

The J gene is TRBJ2-5, the V gene TRBV2, with D possibly TRBD2 on 6 matching bases. The CDR3 has 13 amino acids. V lost 6 bases and J 1 base, leaving 9 bases between the germline ends. Germline CDR1 is SNHLY and CDR2 is FYNNEI. The CDR3 DNA is TGTGCCAGCAGGGGGGGAAGCCAAGAGACCCAGTACTTC. Amino acid sequence: CASRGGSQETQYF.

This clonotype appeared once. The rearrangement uses TRBV10-2 and TRBJ1-2; 8 nucleotides line up with TRBD1. Trimming took 6 bases from V and 5 from J; bases not matched to a gene: 8. Germline V gives CDR1 WSHSY, CDR2 SAAADI. The CDR3 consists of 14 residues. CDR3: CASRGQDGSYGYTF. CDR3 sequence (DNA): TGCGCCAGCAGGGGACAGGACGGATCTTATGGCTACACCTTC.

The chain uses TRBV3-1 and TRBJ2-7, with 8 bases identical to TRBD1. The CDR3 is 15 amino acids. In germline, CDR1 is LGHDT, CDR2 YNNKEL (reference sequence). The V and J ends lost 1 base and 2 bases, in that order; junction bases with no gene match: 4. Here the CDR3 reads CASSQGQGATYEQYF. The DNA of the CDR3 is TGTGCCAGCAGCCAAGGCCAGGGGGCCACCTACGAGCAGTACTTC.

The chain employs TRBV25-1 and TRBJ2-5; D unclear. Germline values: CDR1 MGHDK, CDR2 SYGVNS. The CDR3 has 13 residues. V was trimmed by 0 bases and J by 5 bases, leaving 7 bases between them. The chain's CDR3 is CASSEYMGETQYF. The CDR3 nucleotides are TGTGCCAGCAGTGAATATATGGGGGAGACCCAGTACTTC.

In its sample, this clonotype was seen once. V gene TRBV6-5 combines with J gene TRBJ2-7; D may correspond to TRBD1 or TRBD2 (5 bases each). The CDR3 runs to 15 residues. V was trimmed by 0 bases and J by 2 bases, leaving 11 bases between them. The germline CDR1 and CDR2 sequences are MNHEY and SVGAGI. This CDR3 reads CASSYSLGDAYEQYF. The DNA for the CDR3 is TGTGCCAGCAGTTACTCGCTCGGGGACGCCTACGAGCAGTACTTC.

This rearrangement joins TRBV5-1 to TRBJ1-1, with D perhaps TRBD1 (5 bases). The CDR3 contains 16 residues. The V end was cut by 1 base, the J end by 2 bases, with 15 bases between. From germline, CDR1 is SGHRS and CDR2 YFSETQ. The CDR3 region has the DNA TGCGCCAGCAGCTTGCAACCGGGACCCGAAAACACTGAAGCTTTCTTT. Protein sequence: CASSLQPGPENTEAFF.

The genes are TRBV6-2 or TRBV6-3 and TRBJ2-1; 14 positions agree with TRBD2. Looked up from germline, CDR1 is MNHEY and CDR2 is SVGEGT. V gave up 4 bases and J gave up 8 bases; unmatched junction bases: 4. This CDR3 spans 15 amino acids. The DNA of the CDR3 is TGTGCCAGCAGTTTGACTAGCGGGGGGGCGCATGAGCAGTTCTTC. Protein sequence: CASSLTSGGAHEQFF.

This clonotype turned up a few times. The V call is TRBV12-3 or TRBV12-4, the J call TRBJ2-2, with TRBD1 as a possible D gene (5 bases). V gave up 5 bases and J gave up 3 bases, with 7 bases separating them. This CDR3 region has 13 residues. Here the CDR3 reads CASSPQDTGELFF. CDR3 coding DNA: TGTGCCAGCAGTCCACAGGACACCGGGGAGCTGTTTTTT.

This clonotype came up once. The genes are TRBV9 and TRBJ1-1; D uncertain. V lost 0 bases to trimming and J lost 4 bases, with 13 bases between them. The CDR3 runs to 15 residues. Germline V CDR1 and CDR2: SGDLS, YYNGEE. CDR3 in amino acids: CASSVVTRTATEAFF. For the CDR3, the DNA is TGTGCCAGCAGCGTAGTAACCCGTACCGCCACTGAAGCTTTCTTT.

The chain links TRBV6-6 to TRBJ2-1; D remains ambiguous. The germline CDR1 and CDR2 sequences are MNHNY and SVGAGI (reference sequence). The CDR3 has 12 residues. The V end lost 1 base, the J end lost 7 bases, and 5 bases lay between the germline ends. The DNA for the CDR3 is TGTGCCAGCAGTTACTTGAGGAATGAGCAGTTCTTC. Amino acid sequence: CASSYLRNEQFF.

The rearrangement links TRBV20-1 to TRBJ2-5, with D maybe TRBD2 (6 bases). The CDR3 length is 14 residues. The V end lost 0 bases, the J end lost 5 bases, and 13 bases lay between the germline ends. The germline V gene has CDR1 DFQATT and CDR2 SNEGSKA (reference sequence). The CDR3 region has the DNA TGCAGTGCTAGAGATCGGGACTTCAAGGAGACCCAGTACTTC. Protein: CSARDRDFKETQYF.

The chain carries TRBV12-3 or TRBV12-4 and TRBJ1-5, with 7 bases identical to TRBD1. Losses at the gene ends were 6 bases for V and 2 bases for J; bases not matched to a gene: 7. The CDR3 is made up of 15 amino acids. In nucleotides, the CDR3 is TGTGCCAGCAGCCACAGGGGTTGGTGCAATCAGCCCCAGCATTTT. It translates to CASSHRGWCNQPQHF.

The V gene is TRBV27, the J gene TRBJ2-3, with 9 bases fitting TRBD2. The V gene's germline CDR1 is MNHEY and CDR2 SMNVEV (reference sequence). The CDR3 is 18 residues long. Trimming at V came to 4 bases and at J to 0 bases, leaving 11 bases not matched to a gene. CDR3 residues: CASSSRGAGGRSTDTQYF. CDR3 DNA: TGTGCCAGCAGTTCCAGGGGAGCGGGGGGCCGTAGCACAGATACGCAGTATTTT.